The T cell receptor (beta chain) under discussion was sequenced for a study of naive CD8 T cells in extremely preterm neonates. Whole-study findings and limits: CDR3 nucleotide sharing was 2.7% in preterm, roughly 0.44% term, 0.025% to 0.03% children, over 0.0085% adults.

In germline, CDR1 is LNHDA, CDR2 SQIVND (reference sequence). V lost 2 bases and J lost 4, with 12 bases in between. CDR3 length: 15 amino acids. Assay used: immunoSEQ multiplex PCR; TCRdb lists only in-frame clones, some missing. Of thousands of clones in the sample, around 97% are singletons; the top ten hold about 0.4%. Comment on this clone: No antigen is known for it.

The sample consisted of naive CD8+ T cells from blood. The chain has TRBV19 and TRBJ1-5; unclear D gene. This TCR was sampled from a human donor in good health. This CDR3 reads CASSISPGWNQPQHF. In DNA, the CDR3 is TGTGCCAGTAGTATATCCCCCGGGTGGAATCAGCCCCAGCATTTT.